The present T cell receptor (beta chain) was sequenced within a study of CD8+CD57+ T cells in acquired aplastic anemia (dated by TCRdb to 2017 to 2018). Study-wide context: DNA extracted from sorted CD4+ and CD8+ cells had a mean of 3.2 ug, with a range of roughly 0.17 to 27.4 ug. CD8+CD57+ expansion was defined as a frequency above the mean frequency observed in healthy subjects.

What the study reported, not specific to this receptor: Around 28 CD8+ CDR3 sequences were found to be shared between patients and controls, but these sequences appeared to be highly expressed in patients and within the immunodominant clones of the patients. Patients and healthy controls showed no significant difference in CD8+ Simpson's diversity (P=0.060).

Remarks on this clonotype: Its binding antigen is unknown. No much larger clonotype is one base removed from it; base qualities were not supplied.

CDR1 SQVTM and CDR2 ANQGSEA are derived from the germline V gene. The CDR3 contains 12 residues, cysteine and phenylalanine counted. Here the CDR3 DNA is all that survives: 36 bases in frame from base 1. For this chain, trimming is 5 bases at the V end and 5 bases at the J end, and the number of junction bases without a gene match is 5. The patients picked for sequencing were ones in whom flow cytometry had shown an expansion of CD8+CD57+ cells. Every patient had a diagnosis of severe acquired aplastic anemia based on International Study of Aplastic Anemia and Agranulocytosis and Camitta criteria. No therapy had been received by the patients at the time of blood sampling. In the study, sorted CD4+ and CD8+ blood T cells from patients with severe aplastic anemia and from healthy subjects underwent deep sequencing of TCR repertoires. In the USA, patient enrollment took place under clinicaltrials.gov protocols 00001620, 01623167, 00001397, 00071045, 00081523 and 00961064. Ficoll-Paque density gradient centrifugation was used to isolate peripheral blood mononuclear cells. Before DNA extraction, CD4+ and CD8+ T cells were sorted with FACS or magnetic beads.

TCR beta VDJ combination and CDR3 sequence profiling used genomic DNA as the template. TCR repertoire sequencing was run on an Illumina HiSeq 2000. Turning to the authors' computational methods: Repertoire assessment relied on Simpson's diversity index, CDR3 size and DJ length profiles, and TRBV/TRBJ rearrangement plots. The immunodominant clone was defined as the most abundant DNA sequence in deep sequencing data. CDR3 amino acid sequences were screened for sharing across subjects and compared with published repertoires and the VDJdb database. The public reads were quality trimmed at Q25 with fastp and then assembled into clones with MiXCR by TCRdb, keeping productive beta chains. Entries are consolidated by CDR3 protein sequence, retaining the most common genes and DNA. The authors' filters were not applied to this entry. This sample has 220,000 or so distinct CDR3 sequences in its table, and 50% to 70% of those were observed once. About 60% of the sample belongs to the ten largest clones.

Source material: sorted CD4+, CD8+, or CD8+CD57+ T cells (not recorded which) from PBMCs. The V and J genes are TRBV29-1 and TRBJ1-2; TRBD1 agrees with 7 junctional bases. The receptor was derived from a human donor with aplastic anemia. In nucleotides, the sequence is TGCAGCGTTTTCCAGGGGGGTTATGGCTACACCTTC. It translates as CSVFQGGYGYTF.